This entry features one T cell receptor (beta chain) sequence. The record originates from a study of CD8 T cells in Susac syndrome. About the research overall: The sequenced Susac syndrome patients included more than five who had clinically active disease and about 8 who were in remission.

TCR beta was sequenced from blood CD8+ and CD4+ T cells. Germline V gene data show CDR1 as SGHNT and CDR2 as YYREEE (reference sequence). J gave up 3 bases and V 3 bases, and 11 bases lay outside the gene matches. CDR3 length equals 16 residues. RNA amounts of 0.5 to 1 ug underwent reverse transcription with random hexamers. Each CDR3 protein is one row after TCRdb ran MiXCR on the immunoSEQ multiplex PCR reads. Among under 250,000 distinct CDR3 sequences listed, 85% to 95% were seen once. The V gene is TRBV5-4, the J gene TRBJ2-7; TRBD2 aligns across 8 bases. The material sequenced was CD4+ T cells from PBMCs. This clonotype was sampled from a human donor with Susac syndrome. CDR3 sequence: CASSSFGAGGYYEQYF. The DNA for the CDR3 is TGTGCCAGCAGCTCCTTTGGGGCGGGGGGATACTACGAGCAGTACTTC.